This T cell receptor (beta chain) was found in a study of shared clonotypes between healthy human individuals. Whole-study results and caveats: Among a handful of donors, roughly 5% of naive CD4 clonotypes were found in common.

A note on this clone: As yet, its antigen is unknown.

V was trimmed by 2 bases and J by 4 bases, leaving 11 bases between them. Per the germline V gene, CDR1 is GTSNPN and CDR2 is SVGIG (reference sequence). The CDR3 extends over 13 amino acids. Measured with immunoSEQ multiplex PCR; TCRdb has only the in-frame clones, and not every one. The repertoire includes about 2.4 million clones, about 92% of them detected once, and about 0.13% sits in the top ten. Sequencing was carried out using naive CD4+ T cells sorted from blood. Specified subset: CD45RA+ positively selected. This TCR was sampled from a young man in good health. The V call is TRBV30, the J call TRBJ1-1, with no clear D. CDR3 DNA: TGTGCCTGGAGTTCTCGGTTGTCCACTGAAGCTTTCTTT. As protein: CAWSSRLSTEAFF.